Presented here are 13 T cell receptor beta chains from one specimen sequenced in a study of shared clonotypes between healthy human individuals. TCRdb's copy holds only in-frame clones and misses some; the assay was immunoSEQ multiplex PCR. The sample records about 490,000 clones, around 73% being singletons. The material sequenced was PBMCs. The source of these receptors is a middle-aged woman in good health. Some clones in this sample may be carry-over from other donors' samples.

The chain couples TRBV19 to TRBJ2-1; TRBD2 aligns across 12 bases. The CDR3 sequence is 17 residues long. V gave up 1 base and J gave up 7 bases; unmatched junction bases: 8. Germline V gene sequence: CDR1 LNHDA, CDR2 SQIVND (reference sequence). The CDR3 sequence is CASSIASTSGRGNEQFF. Written as DNA, the CDR3 is TGTGCCAGTAGTATAGCCTCGACTAGCGGGAGAGGGAATGAGCAGTTCTTC.

This clone has only one observation. The chain joins TRBV18 to TRBJ2-6; unclear D gene. The germline V and J ends were trimmed by 6 bases and 1 base, with 4 bases remaining between them. CDR3 size: 13 residues. Germline V gene data show CDR1 as KGHSH and CDR2 as LQKENI. The CDR3 loop is CASSKSGANVLTF. The CDR3 DNA sequence: TGTGCCAGCTCGAAATCTGGGGCCAACGTCCTGACTTTC.

The CDR3 region has the DNA TGCGCCAGCAGCCGAACCGGGACAGGGGTTGGAGAGCAGTACTTC. Translation: CASSRTGTGVGEQYF. V usage is TRBV4-1 and J usage is TRBJ2-7, with 10 nucleotides matching TRBD1. Trimming at V came to 4 bases and at J to 7 bases, leaving 10 bases not matched to a gene. From germline, CDR1 is MGHRA and CDR2 YSYEKL. The CDR3 spans 15 residues.

The chain couples TRBV14 to TRBJ1-1; no clear D. Germline V gene data show CDR1 as SGHDN and CDR2 as FVKESK. The CDR3 totals 11 residues. Trimming removed 1 base from V and 14 bases from J, with 11 bases in between. In DNA form, the CDR3 reads TGTGCCAGCAGCCAAGCCACGAAGGTATTCTTT. It codes for CASSQATKVFF.

The V call is TRBV6-1, the J call TRBJ1-5; 7 bases align to TRBD1. Trimming took 3 bases from V and 2 from J; bases not matched to a gene: 7. CDR3 size: 16 residues. In germline, CDR1 is MNHNS, CDR2 SASEGT. CDR3 residues: CASSDGYRGGNQPQHF. CDR3 DNA: TGTGCCAGCAGTGACGGATACAGGGGCGGCAATCAGCCCCAGCATTTT.

The rearrangement uses TRBV10-3 and TRBJ2-7; D may be TRBD1 (5 bases). The CDR3 sequence is 12 residues long. Trimming cost V 8 bases and J 4 bases, with 12 bases left between them. Germline CDR1 reads ENHRY; CDR2 reads SYGVKD. CDR3 coding DNA: TGTGCCATCGGGGCCCTCGCGTACGAGCAGTACTTC. As protein: CAIGALAYEQYF.

A single count supports this clone. V and J are TRBV14 and TRBJ2-1; 7 bases map to TRBD2. Germline CDR1 reads SGHDN; CDR2 reads FVKESK. The CDR3 loop spans 15 amino acids. V shed 7 bases and J 0 bases; nucleotides not matched to a gene: 6. The chain's CDR3 is CASTLASSSYNEQFF. The CDR3 bases are TGTGCCAGCACACTAGCGTCGAGCTCCTACAATGAGCAGTTCTTC.

This chain links TRBV15 with TRBJ1-4; TRBD1 might be the D (6 bases). The germline V and J ends were trimmed by 0 bases and 7 bases, with 15 bases remaining between them. The CDR3 has 16 amino acids. Germline V gene sequence: CDR1 LNHNV, CDR2 YYDKDF (reference sequence). CDR3 protein: CATSRDPNREFEKLFF. The CDR3 DNA sequence: TGTGCCACCAGCAGAGATCCCAACAGGGAGTTTGAAAAACTGTTTTTT.

A few counts support this clone. The CDR3 coding sequence is TGTGCCAGCTCACTAGGGGTGGCTAGCACAGATACGCAGTATTTT. It translates to CASSLGVASTDTQYF. The chain combines TRBV18 with TRBJ2-3, with D maybe TRBD1 (5 bases). The CDR3 totals 15 residues. CDR1 is KGHSH and CDR2 is LQKENI in the germline V gene. Trimming stripped 4 bases from V and 0 bases from J, with 11 bases between.

This chain links TRBV7-2 with TRBJ2-7, with 10 positions matching TRBD2. Germline V lookup: CDR1 SGHTA, CDR2 FQGNSA. The junction had 12 bases not matched to a gene; V was cut back by 3 bases and J by 7 bases. There are 16 residues in the CDR3. The CDR3, as DNA: TGTGCCAGCAGCTTTTGGTCGGGAGCTAGCGGGAGAGAGCAGTACTTC. Its translation is CASSFWSGASGREQYF.

The chain combines TRBV9 with TRBJ2-7, with D perhaps assigned TRBD1 or TRBD2 (5 bases each). The germline gives CDR1 SGDLS, CDR2 YYNGEE. V was cut by 0 bases and J by 9 bases, with 13 bases left in between. This CDR3 region has 13 residues. CDR3 amino acids: CASSVGGSSRQYF. The DNA of the CDR3 is TGTGCCAGCAGCGTAGGGGGGTCCTCGCGGCAGTACTTC.

Note on this clone: A far bigger clonotype differs at one base, so this is likely a read error. The CDR3 nucleotides are TGTGCCAGTAGTCCCCCTCCCGGGATAGGGGACTTTGGCTACACCTTC. Its translation is CASSPPPGIGDFGYTF. J is TRBJ1-2 and V is TRBV19; weak D call: TRBD1 (5 bases). CDR1 is LNHDA, CDR2 SQIVND, per germline (reference sequence). CDR3 size: 16 residues. Trimming took off 5 bases at V and 7 bases at J, with 23 bases between the two ends.

V usage is TRBV21-1 and J usage is TRBJ2-3; TRBD2, the table's D call, lacks a check against the DNA. TRBV21-1 is flagged as a pseudogene. This CDR3 contains 14 residues. CDR3 residues: CASSAREISDTQYF. The DNA of the CDR3 is TGTGCCAGCAGCGCCCGGGAGATCTCAGATACGCAGTATTTT.